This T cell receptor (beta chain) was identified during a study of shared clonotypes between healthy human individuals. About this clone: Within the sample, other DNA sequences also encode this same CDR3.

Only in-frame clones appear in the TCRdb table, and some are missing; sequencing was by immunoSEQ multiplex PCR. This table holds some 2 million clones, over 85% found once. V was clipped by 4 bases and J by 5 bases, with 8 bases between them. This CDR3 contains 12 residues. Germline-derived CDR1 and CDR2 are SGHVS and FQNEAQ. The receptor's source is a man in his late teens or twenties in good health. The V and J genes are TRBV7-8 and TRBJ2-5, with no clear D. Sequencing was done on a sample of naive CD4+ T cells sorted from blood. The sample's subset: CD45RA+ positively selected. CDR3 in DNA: TGTGCCAGCAGCTCGGGTCTTGAGACCCAGTACTTC. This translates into CASSSGLETQYF.